This T cell receptor (beta chain) was profiled in a study of T-cell memory formation after mild COVID-19. In TCRdb, the 5' RACE reads were re-called with MiXCR into one record per CDR3 protein. The table lists fewer than 250,000 distinct CDR3 sequences, 27% of them singletons. Germline assignment: CDR1 PRHDT and CDR2 FYEKMQ (reference sequence). The CDR3 covers 16 residues. Trimming cost V 2 bases and J 1 base; bases outside gene matches: 2. Material for sequencing was PBMCs or a T cell subset sorted from them (not recorded which). The clonotype originates from an adult woman who had mild COVID-19 (a few samples of this study predate the infection). Cell type and time point are not known. The V call is TRBV13, the J call TRBJ2-1; TRBD2 matches 10 bases. The CDR3 spells CASSLTSGASYNEQFF. The CDR3 region has the DNA TGTGCCAGCAGCTTAACTAGCGGGGCTTCCTACAATGAGCAGTTCTTC.